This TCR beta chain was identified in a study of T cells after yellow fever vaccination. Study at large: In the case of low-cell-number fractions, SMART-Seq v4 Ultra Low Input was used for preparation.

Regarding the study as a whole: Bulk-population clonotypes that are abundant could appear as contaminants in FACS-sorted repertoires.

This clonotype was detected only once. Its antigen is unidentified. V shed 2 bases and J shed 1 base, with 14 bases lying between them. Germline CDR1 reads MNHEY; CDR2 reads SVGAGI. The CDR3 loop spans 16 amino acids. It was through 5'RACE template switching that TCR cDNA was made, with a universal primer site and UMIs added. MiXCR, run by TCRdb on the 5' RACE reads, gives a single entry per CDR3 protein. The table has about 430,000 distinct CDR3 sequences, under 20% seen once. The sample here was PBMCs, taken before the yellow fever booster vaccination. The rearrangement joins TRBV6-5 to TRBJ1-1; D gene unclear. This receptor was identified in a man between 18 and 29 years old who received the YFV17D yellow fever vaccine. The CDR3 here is CASSYRSSRRNTEAFF. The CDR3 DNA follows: TGTGCCAGCAGTTACAGAAGCTCAAGGCGGAACACTGAAGCTTTCTTT.